One T cell receptor beta chain is described in this entry. Unmatched junction bases numbered 9, after V lost 4 bases and J lost 5 bases. The germline gives CDR1 SGHAT, CDR2 FQNNGV. The CDR3 consists of 15 residues. The data originate from a study of blood T cell repertoires in COVID-19. Study-level information: Samples came from the United States, Italy and Spain, spanning acute and convalescent COVID-19. The analysed material was cDNA or gDNA that came from T cells, B-cell-depleted T cells, or PBMCs.

Original methodology: From reference gene primer amplification, estimates of nucleated cell counts were derived. Assay: immunoSEQ multiplex PCR; the TCRdb copy retains only in-frame clones and omits some. V, J and clone size are those of that table, while D and trimming were read from the DNA. The repertoire includes approximately 250,000 clones, 84% of them detected once, and 8% to 9.5% sits in the top ten. The sample taken for sequencing was peripheral blood. This sequence originates from a human donor in a cohort sampled during active COVID-19. The gene calls are TRBV11-2 and TRBJ2-5, with TRBD2 matching 8 bases. This chain's CDR3 is CASSSPAGVGETQYF. CDR3 nucleotide sequence: TGTGCCAGCAGCTCCCCAGCGGGAGTGGGGGAGACCCAGTACTTC. Full variable domain (outside the CDR3, taken from reference TRBV11-2 and TRBJ2-5): EAGVAQSPRYKIIEKRQSVAFWCNPISGHATLYWYQQILGQGPKLLIQFQNNGVVDDSQLPKDRFSAERLKGVDSTLKIQPAKLEDSAVYLCASSSPAGVGETQYFGPGTRLLVL.